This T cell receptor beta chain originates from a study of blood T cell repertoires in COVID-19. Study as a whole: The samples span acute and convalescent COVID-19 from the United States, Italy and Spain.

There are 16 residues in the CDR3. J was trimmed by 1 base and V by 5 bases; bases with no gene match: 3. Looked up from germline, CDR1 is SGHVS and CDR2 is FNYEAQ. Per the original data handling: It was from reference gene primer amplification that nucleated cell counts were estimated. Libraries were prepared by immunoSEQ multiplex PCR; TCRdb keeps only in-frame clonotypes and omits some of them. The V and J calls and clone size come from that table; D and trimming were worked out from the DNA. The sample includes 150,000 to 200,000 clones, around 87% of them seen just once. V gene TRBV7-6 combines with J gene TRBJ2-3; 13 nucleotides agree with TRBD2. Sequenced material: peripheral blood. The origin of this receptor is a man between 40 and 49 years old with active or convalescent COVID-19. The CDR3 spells CASSQGTSGGTDTQYF. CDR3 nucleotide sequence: TGTGCCAGCAGCCAGGGGACTAGCGGGGGCACAGATACGCAGTATTTT.